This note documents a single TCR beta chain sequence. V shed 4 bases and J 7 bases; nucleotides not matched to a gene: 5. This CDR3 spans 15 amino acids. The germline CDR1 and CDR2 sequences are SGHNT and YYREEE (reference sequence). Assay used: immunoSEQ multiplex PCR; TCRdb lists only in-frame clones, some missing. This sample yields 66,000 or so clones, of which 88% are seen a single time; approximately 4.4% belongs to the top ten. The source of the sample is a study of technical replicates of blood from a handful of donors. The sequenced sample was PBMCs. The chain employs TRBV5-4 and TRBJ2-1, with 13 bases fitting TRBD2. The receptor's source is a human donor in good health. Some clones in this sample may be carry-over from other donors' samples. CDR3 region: CASSPGGLAGNEQFF. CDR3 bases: TGTGCCAGCAGCCCCGGGGGACTAGCGGGGAATGAGCAGTTCTTC.